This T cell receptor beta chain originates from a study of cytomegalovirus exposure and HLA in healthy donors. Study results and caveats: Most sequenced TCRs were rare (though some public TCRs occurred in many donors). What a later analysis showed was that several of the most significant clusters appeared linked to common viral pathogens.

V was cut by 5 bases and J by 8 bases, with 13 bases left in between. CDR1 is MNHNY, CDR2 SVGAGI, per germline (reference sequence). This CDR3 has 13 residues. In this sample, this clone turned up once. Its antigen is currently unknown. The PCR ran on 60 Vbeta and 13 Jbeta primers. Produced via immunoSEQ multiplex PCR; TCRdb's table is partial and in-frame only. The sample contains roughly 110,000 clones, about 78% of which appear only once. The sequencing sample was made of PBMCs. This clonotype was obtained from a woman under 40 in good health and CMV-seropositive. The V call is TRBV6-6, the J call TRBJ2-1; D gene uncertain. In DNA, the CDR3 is TGTGCCAGCAGTCCGACCCCTCAGGATGAGCAGTTCTTC. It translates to CASSPTPQDEQFF.